This record looks at one T cell receptor (beta chain) sequence and its context. The V and J ends lost 3 bases and 5 bases respectively, with 14 bases between them. CDR1 is PRHDT and CDR2 is FYEKMQ in the germline V gene (reference sequence). The CDR3 is made up of 14 amino acids. Assay: immunoSEQ multiplex PCR; the TCRdb copy retains only in-frame clones and omits some. The table has 75,000 to 95,000 clones, more than 80% seen once; the top ten hold approximately 1.5%. These data originate in a study of control samples from healthy donors and cancer patients. The receptor comes from a woman aged 25 to 39 in good health. The chain recombines TRBV13 with TRBJ2-7; D unresolved. Sequencing used blood. The CDR3 bases are TGTGCCAGCAGCTTTGGTTCGAGCGCGGACGAGCAGTACTTC. It is translated as CASSFGSSADEQYF.